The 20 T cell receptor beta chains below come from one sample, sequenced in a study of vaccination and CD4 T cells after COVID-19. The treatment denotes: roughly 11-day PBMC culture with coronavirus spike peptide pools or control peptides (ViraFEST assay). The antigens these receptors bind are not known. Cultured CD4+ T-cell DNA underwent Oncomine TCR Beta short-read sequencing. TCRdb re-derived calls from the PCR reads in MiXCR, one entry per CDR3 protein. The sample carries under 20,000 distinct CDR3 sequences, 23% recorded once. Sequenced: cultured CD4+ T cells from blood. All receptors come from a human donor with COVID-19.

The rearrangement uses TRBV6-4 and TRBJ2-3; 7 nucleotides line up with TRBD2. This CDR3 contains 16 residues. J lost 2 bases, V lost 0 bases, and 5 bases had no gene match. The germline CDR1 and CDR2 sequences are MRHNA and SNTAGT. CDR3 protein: CASSDSASGNTDTQYF. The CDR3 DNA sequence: TGTGCCAGCAGTGACTCGGCTAGCGGTAACACAGATACGCAGTATTTT.

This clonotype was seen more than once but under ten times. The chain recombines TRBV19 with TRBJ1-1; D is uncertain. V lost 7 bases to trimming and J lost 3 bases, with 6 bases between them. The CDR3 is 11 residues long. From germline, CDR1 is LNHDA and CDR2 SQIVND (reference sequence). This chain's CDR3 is CASKGDTEAFF. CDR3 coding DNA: TGTGCCAGTAAGGGAGACACTGAAGCTTTCTTT.

CDR3 protein: CASSQDVRQNSPLHF. The CDR3 DNA is TGCGCCAGCAGCCAAGATGTCAGGCAAAATTCACCCCTCCACTTT. The V gene is TRBV4-3, the J gene TRBJ1-6, with D unresolved. This CDR3 contains 15 residues. From germline, CDR1 is LGHNA and CDR2 YSLEER. The V end lost 0 bases, the J end lost 7 bases, and 10 bases lay between the germline ends.

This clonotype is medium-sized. The CDR3 sequence is CATSDLRTDYNSPLHF. The CDR3 nucleotides read TGTGCCACCAGTGATTTGAGGACTGACTATAATTCACCCCTCCACTTT. The chain combines TRBV24-1 with TRBJ1-6; D gene uncertain. Germline loops: CDR1 KGHDR, CDR2 SFDVKD. The CDR3 is 16 amino acids. V was pared by 0 bases and J by 3 bases, with 8 bases between.

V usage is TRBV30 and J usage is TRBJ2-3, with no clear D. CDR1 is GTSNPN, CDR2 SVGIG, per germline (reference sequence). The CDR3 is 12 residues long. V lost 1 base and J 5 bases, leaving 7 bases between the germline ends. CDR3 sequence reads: CAWSDNRDTQYF. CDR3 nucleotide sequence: TGTGCCTGGAGTGACAACAGAGATACGCAGTATTTT.

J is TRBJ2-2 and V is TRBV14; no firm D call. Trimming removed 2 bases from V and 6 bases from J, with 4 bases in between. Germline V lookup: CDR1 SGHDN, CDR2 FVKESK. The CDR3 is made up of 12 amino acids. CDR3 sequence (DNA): TGTGCCAGCAGCCAATCGCCCGGGGAGCTGTTTTTT. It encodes CASSQSPGELFF.

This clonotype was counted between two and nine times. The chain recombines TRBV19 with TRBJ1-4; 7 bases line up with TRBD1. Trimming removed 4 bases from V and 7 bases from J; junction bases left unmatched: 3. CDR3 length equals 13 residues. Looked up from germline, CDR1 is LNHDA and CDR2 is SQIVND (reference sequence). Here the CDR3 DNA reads TGTGCCAGTAGTACGAACAGGGGTGAAAAACTGTTTTTT. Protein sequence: CASSTNRGEKLFF.

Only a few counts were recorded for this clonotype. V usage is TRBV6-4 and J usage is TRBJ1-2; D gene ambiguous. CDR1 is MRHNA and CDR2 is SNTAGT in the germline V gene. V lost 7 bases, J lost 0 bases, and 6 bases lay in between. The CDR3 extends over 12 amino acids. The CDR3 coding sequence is TGTGCCAGCAATCTAGCTAACTATGGCTACACCTTC. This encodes CASNLANYGYTF.

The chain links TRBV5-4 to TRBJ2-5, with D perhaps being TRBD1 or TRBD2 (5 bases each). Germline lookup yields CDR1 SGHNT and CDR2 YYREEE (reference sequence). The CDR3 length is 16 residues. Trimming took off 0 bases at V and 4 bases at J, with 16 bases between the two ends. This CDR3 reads CASSLASGRAGETQYF. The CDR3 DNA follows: TGTGCCAGCAGCTTGGCTTCGGGGCGGGCGGGAGAGACCCAGTACTTC.

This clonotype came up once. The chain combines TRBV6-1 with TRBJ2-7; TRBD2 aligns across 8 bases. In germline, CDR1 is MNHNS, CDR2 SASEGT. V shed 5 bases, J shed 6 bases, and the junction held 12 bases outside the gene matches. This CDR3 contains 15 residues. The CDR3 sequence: CASSPRGGTGGEQYF. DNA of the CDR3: TGTGCCAGCAGTCCCCGGGGGGGGACGGGGGGCGAGCAGTACTTC.

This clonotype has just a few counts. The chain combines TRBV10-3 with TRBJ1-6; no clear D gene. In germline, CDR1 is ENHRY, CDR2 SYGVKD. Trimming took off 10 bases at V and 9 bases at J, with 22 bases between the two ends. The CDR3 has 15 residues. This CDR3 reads CANQAGLEGGSPLHF. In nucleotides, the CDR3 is TGTGCCAACCAGGCGGGCTTAGAGGGTGGTTCACCCCTCCACTTT.

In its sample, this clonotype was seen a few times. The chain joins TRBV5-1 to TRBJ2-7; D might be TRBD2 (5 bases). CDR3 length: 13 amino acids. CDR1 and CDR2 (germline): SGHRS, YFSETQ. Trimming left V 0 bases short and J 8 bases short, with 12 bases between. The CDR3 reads CASSLDMGSKQYF. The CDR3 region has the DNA TGCGCCAGCAGCTTGGATATGGGGAGTAAGCAGTACTTC.

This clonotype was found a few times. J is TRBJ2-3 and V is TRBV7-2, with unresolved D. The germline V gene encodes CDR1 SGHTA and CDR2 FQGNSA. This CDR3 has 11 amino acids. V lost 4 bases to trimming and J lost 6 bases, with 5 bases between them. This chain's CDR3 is CASSSVDTQYF. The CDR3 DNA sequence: TGTGCCAGCAGCTCTGTGGATACGCAGTATTTT.

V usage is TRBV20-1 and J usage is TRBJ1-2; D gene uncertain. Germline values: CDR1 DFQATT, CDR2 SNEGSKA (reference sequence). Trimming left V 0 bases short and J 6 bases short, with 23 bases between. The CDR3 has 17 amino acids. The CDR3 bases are TGCAGTGCTAGAGAATACTCTAGCCGGACGGCGGTGGATGGCTACACCTTC. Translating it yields CSAREYSSRTAVDGYTF.

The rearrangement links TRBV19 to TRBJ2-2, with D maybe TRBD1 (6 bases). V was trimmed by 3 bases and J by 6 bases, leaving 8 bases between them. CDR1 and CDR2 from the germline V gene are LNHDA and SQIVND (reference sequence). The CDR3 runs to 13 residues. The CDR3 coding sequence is TGTGCCAGTAGTATGGCAGGGGCCGGGGAGCTGTTTTTT. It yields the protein CASSMAGAGELFF.

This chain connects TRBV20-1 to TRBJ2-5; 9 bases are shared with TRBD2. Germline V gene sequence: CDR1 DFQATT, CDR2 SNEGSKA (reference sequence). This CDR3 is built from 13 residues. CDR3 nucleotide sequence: TGCGGATCTAGCGGGGAGGTCCAAGAGACCCAGTACTTC. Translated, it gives CGSSGEVQETQYF.

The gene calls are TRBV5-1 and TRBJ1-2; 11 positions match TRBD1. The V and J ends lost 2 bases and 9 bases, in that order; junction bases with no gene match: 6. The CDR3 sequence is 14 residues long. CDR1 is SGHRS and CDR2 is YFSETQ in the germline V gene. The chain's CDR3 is CASSFGQGALSYTF. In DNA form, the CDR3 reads TGCGCCAGCAGCTTCGGACAGGGGGCGTTAAGCTACACCTTC.

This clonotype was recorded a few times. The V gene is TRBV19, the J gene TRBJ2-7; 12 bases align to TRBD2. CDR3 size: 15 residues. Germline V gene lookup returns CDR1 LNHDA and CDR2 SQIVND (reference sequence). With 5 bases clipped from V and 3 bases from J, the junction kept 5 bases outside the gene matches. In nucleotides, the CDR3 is TGTGCCAGTAGTCTAGGACTAGCGGGGATCTACGAGCAGTACTTC. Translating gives CASSLGLAGIYEQYF.

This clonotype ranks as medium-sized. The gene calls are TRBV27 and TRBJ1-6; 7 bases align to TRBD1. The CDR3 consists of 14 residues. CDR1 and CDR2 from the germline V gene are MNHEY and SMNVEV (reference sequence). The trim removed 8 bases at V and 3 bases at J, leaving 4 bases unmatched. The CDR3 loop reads CASAGQYYNSPLHF. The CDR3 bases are TGTGCCAGCGCGGGACAGTACTATAATTCACCCCTCCACTTT.

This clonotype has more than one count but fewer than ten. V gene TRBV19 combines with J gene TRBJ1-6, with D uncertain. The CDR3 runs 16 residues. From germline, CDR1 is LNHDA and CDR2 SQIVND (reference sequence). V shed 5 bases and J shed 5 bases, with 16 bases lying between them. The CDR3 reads CASSLIFGRNNSPLHF. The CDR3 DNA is TGTGCCAGTAGTCTCATTTTCGGACGGAATAATTCACCCCTCCACTTT.